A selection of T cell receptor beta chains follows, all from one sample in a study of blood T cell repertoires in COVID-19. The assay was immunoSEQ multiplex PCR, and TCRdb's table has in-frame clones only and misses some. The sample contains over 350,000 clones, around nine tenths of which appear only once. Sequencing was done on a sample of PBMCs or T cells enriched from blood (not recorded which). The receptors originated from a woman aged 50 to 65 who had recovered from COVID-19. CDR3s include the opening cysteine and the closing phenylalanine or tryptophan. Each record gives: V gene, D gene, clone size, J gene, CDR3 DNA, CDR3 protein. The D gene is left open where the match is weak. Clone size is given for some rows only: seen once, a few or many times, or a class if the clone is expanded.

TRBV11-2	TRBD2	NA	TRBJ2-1	TGTGCCAGCAGCCCGGGACTAGCGGGGGGGAGCTCCTACAATGAGCAGTTCTTC	CASSPGLAGGSSYNEQFF
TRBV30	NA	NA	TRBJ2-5	TGTGCCTGGAGTGTACGGGGGTCTGGGCAGACCCAGTACTTC	CAWSVRGSGQTQYF
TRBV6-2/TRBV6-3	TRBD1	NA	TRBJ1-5	TGTGCCAGCAGTTATGGACAGGGTAGCAATCAGCCCCAGCATTTT	CASSYGQGSNQPQHF
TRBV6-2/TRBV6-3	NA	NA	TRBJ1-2	TGTGCCAGCAGTTACTCCAGGGCCAGCTATGGCTACACCTTC	CASSYSRASYGYTF
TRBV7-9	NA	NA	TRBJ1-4	TGTGCCAGCAGCTCAGGACTTTCTCGGGGTGAAAAACTGTTTTTT	CASSSGLSRGEKLFF
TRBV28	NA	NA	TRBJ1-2	TGTGCCAGCAGTTTAGCAGGGAAGTACGGCTACACCTTC	CASSLAGKYGYTF
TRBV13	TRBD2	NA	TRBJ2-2	TGTGCCAGCAGCTTAGGACTAGCGGGGAACACCGGGGAGCTGTTTTTT	CASSLGLAGNTGELFF
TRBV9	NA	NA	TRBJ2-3	TGTGCCAGCAGCGTAGAGGGTGGAGCGGTTGATACGCAGTATTTT	CASSVEGGAVDTQYF
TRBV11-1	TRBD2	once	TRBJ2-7	TGTGCCAGCAGCTTATCGGAGGGGAGGGCGTACGAGCAGTACTTC	CASSLSEGRAYEQYF
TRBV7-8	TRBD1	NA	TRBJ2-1	TGTGCCAGCAGCCCATCATTCAAAAGGACAGGGGAGTTCTTC	CASSPSFKRTGEFF
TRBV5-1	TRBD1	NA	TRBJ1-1	TGCGCCAGCAGATCTACAGGGGAGGTCACTGAAGCTTTCTTT	CASRSTGEVTEAFF
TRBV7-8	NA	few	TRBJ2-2	TGTGCCAGCAGCTTAGGGCTTGGGGAGCTGTTTTTT	CASSLGLGELFF
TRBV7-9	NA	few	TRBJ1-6	TGTGCCAGCAGCACCGCTACCAATTCACCCCTCCACTTT	CASSTATNSPLHF
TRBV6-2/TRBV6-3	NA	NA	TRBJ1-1	TGTGCCAGCAGTTACAGGGGTTCGAACACTGAAGCTTTCTTT	CASSYRGSNTEAFF
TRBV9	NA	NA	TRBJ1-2	TGTGCCAGCAGCGTAGAAATGGAGGGAGGCTACACCTTC	CASSVEMEGGYTF
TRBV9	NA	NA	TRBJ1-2	TGTGCCAGCAGCGCGACACGGCTCACATATGGCTACACCTTC	CASSATRLTYGYTF
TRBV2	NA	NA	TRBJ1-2	TGTGCCAGCAGTGAACAGGGGAAAGGCTACACCTTC	CASSEQGKGYTF
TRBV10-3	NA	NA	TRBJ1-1	TGTGCCATCACCGGAGGGCAGGGTAACACTGAAGCTTTCTTT	CAITGGQGNTEAFF
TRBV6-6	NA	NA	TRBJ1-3	TGTGCCAGCAGCACGGGGGGTAGCACCATATATTTT	CASSTGGSTIYF
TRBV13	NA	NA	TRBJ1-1	TGTGCCAGCAGCCTAGGGACAAGCAGTGAAGCTTTCTTT	CASSLGTSSEAFF
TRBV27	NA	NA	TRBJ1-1	TGTGCCAGCAGTTTACAGAGACGGGGGTTTGGGAACACTGAAGCTTTCTTT	CASSLQRRGFGNTEAFF
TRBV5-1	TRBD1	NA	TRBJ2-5	TGCGCCAGCAGCGGACAGGGGGTCCAATTGGGGGAGACCCAGTACTTC	CASSGQGVQLGETQYF